The T cell receptor (beta chain) described here comes from a study of T cell repertoires in ileal Crohn's disease. Per germline, CDR1 MNHEY and CDR2 SMNVEV (reference sequence). The V end lost 7 bases, the J end lost 3 bases, and 18 bases lay between the germline ends. This CDR3 has 15 residues. Only in-frame clones appear in the TCRdb table, and some are missing; sequencing was by immunoSEQ multiplex PCR. Here the sample spans some 15,000 clones, roughly 80% being singletons. This TCR derives from an adult with Crohn's disease. The chain recombines TRBV27 with TRBJ2-5, with TRBD1 as a possible D gene (5 bases). Sequenced: ileal tissue. The CDR3 sequence: CASTWGKTSEETQYF. The CDR3, as DNA: TGTGCCAGCACCTGGGGCAAGACTTCAGAAGAGACCCAGTACTTC.